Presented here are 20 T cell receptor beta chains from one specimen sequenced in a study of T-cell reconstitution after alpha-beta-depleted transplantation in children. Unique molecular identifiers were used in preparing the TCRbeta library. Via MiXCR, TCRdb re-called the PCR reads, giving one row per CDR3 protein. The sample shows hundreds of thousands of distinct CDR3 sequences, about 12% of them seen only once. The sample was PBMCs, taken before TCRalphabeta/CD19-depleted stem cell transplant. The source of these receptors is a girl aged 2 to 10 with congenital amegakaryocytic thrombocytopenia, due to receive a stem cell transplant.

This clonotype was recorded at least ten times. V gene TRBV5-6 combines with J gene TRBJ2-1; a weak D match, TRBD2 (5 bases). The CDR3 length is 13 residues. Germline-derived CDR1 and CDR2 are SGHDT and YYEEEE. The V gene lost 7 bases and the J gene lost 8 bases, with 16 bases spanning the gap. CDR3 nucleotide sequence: TGTGCCAGCTGGGAGACTAACTTCGATGAGCAGTTCTTC. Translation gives CASWETNFDEQFF.

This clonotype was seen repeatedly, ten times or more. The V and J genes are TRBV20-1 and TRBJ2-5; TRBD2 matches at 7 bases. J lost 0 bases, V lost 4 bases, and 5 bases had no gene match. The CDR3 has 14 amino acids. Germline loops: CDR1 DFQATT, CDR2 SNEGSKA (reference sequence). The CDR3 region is CSAIISGNQETQYF. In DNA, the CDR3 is TGCAGTGCTATAATCAGCGGGAACCAAGAGACCCAGTACTTC.

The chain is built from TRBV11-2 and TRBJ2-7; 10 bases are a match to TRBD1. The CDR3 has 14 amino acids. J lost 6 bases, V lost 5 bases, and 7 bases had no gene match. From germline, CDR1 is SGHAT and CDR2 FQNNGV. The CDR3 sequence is CASSQKGTGAEQYF. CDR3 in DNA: TGTGCCAGCAGCCAAAAGGGGACAGGGGCCGAGCAGTACTTC.

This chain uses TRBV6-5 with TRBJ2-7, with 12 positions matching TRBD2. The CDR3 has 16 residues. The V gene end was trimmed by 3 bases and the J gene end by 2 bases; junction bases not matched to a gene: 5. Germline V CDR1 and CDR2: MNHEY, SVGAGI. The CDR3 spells CASSYGRTSGAYEQYF. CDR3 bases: TGTGCCAGCAGTTATGGTCGGACTAGCGGGGCCTACGAGCAGTACTTC.

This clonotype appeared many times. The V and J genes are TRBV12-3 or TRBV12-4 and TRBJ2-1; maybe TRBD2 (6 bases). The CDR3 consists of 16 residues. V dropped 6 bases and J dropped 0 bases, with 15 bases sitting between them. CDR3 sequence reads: CASRTNSGSSYNEQFF. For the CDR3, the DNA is TGTGCCAGCAGGACCAATAGCGGAAGCTCCTACAATGAGCAGTTCTTC.

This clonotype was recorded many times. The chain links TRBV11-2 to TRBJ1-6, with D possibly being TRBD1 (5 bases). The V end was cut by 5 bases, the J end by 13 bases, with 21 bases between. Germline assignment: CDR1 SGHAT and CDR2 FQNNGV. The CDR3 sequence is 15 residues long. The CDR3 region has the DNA TGTGCCAGCAGCCCCCTTCAGGGACCACGGTATCCCCTCCACTTT. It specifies CASSPLQGPRYPLHF.

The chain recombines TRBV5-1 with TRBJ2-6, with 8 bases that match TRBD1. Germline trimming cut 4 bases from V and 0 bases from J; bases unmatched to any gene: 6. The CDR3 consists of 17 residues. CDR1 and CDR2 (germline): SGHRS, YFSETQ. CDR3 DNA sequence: TGCGCCAGCAGCAGGACAGGGCAAAGCTCTGGGGCCAACGTCCTGACTTTC. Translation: CASSRTGQSSGANVLTF.

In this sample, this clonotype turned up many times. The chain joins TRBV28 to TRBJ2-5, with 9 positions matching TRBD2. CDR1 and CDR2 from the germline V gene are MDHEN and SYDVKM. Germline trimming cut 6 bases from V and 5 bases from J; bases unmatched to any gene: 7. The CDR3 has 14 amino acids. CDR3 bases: TGTGCCAGCAGCCGTACTACTAGCGGGGAGACCCAGTACTTC. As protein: CASSRTTSGETQYF.

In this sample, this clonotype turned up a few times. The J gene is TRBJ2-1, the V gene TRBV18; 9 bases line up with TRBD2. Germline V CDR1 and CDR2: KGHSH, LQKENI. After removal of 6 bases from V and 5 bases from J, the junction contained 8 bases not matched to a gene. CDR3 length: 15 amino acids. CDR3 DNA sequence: TGTGCCAGCTCGGTTATAGCGGGAGCTGACAATGAGCAGTTCTTC. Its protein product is CASSVIAGADNEQFF.

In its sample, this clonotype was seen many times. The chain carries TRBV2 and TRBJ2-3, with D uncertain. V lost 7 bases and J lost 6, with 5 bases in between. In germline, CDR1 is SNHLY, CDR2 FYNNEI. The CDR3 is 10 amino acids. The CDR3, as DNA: TGTGCCAGCACGGAGGATACGCAGTATTTT. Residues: CASTEDTQYF.

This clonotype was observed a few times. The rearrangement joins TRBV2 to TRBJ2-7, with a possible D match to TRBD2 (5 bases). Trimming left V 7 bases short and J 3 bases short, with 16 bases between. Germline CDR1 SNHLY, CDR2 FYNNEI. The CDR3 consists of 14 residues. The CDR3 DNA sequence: TGTGCCAGCACCAACGGGGTCGGACGCTACGAGCAGTACTTC. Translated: CASTNGVGRYEQYF.

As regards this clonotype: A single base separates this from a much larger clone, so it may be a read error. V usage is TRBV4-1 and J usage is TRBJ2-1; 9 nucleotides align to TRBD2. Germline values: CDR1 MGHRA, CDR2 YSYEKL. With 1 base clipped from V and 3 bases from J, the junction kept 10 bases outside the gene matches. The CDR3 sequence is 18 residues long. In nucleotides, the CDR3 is TGCGCCAGCAGCCAAGTCGTATCCAGCGGGGGGAACTACAATGAGCAGTTCTTC. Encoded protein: CASSQVVSSGGNYNEQFF.

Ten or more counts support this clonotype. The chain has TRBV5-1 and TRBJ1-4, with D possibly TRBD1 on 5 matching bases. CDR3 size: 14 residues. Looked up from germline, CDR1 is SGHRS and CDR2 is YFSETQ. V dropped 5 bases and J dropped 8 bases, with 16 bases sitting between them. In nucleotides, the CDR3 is TGCGCCAGCAGTTCGGACGCCCGGGGGGAAAAACTGTTTTTT. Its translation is CASSSDARGEKLFF.

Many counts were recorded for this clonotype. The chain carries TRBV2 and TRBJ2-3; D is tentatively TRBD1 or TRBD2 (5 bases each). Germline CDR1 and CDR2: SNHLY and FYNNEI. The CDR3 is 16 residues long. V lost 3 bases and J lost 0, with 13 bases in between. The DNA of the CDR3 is TGTGCCAGCAGTGAGGAGGACATCCGCAGCACAGATACGCAGTATTTT. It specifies CASSEEDIRSTDTQYF.

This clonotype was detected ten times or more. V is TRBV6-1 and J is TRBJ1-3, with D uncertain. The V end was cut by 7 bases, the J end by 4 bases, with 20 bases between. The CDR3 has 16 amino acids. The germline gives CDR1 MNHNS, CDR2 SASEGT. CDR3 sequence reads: CASKAFSFAAGNTIYF. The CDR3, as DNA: TGTGCCAGCAAAGCTTTCTCATTCGCCGCCGGAAACACCATATATTTT.

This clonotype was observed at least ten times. As DNA, the CDR3 is TGCAGTGCTACAACCAGCGACAGTTCTAGCGGTCTTGGGGAGCAGTACTTC. This translates into CSATTSDSSSGLGEQYF. The chain couples TRBV20-1 to TRBJ2-7, with 7 bases lining up with TRBD2. Per germline, CDR1 DFQATT and CDR2 SNEGSKA (reference sequence). CDR3 size: 17 residues. The trim removed 4 bases at V and 7 bases at J, leaving 22 bases unmatched.

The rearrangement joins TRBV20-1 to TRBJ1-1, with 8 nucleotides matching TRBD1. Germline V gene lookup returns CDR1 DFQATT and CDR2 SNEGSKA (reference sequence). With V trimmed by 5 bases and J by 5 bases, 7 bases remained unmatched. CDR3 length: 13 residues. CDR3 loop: CSASTGALTEAFF. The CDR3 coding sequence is TGCAGTGCTTCGACAGGGGCTCTGACTGAAGCTTTCTTT.

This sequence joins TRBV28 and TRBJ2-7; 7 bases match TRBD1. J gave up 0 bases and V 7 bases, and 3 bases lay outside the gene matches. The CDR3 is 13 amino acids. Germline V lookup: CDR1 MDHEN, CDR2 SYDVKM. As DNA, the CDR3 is TGTGCCAGCATAAAGGGGGCCTCCTACGAGCAGTACTTC. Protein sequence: CASIKGASYEQYF. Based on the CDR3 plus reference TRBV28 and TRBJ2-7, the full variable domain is DVKVTQSSRYLVKRTGEKVFLECVQDMDHENMFWYRQDPGLGLRLIYFSYDVKMKEKGDIPEGYSVSREKKERFSLILESASTNQTSMYLCASIKGASYEQYFGPGTRLTVT.

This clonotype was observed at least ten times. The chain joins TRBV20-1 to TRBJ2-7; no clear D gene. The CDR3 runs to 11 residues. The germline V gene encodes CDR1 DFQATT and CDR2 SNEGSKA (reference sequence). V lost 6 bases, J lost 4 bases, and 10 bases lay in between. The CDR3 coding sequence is TGCAGTGCCGCGAGATCGTACGAGCAGTACTTC. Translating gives CSAARSYEQYF.

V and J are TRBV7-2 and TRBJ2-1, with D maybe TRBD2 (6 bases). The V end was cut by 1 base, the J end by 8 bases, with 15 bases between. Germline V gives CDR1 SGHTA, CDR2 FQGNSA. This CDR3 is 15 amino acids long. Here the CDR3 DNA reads TGTGCCAGCAGCTTAGGGGGGGACGCAAGGGATGAGCAGTTCTTC. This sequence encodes CASSLGGDARDEQFF.